This section outlines one T cell receptor (beta chain) sequence together with its context. This record belongs to a study of CD8 T cells in ankylosing spondylitis. CDR1 MNHEY and CDR2 SMNVEV come from the germline V gene (reference sequence). V was clipped by 5 bases and J by 4 bases, with 8 bases between them. The CDR3 covers 13 residues. TCRdb reprocessed the 5' RACE reads via MiXCR and lists one record per CDR3 protein. The sample has 300,000 to 350,000 distinct CDR3 sequences; over 12% are singletons. The TCR comes from a male donor with ankylosing spondylitis or in good health (not recorded which). This sequence joins TRBV27 and TRBJ1-4; no firm D call. The sequencing input was blood, either unsorted or a sorted T cell fraction (not recorded which). CDR3 in DNA: TGTGCCAGCAGTCCAGCCGGTAATGAAAAACTGTTTTTT. Amino acids: CASSPAGNEKLFF.